This passage covers 8 T cell receptor beta chains from one sample sequenced in a study of blood T cell repertoires in COVID-19. Produced via immunoSEQ multiplex PCR; TCRdb's table is partial and in-frame only. The table lists 100,000 to 120,000 clones, approximately 84% of them singletons. Sequencing was carried out using peripheral blood. All receptors derive from a man aged 40-49 years with acute or convalescent COVID-19.

The chain recombines TRBV10-3 with TRBJ2-3; TRBD2 agrees at 9 bases. The CDR3 is made up of 17 amino acids. Per the germline V gene, CDR1 is ENHRY and CDR2 is SYGVKD. V was pared by 6 bases and J by 3 bases, with 13 bases of the junction left unmatched. The CDR3: CAIRAGTSSPSTDTQYF. In DNA form, the CDR3 reads TGTGCCATCAGGGCCGGGACTAGCTCCCCCTCTACAGATACGCAGTATTTT.

The rearrangement joins TRBV15 to TRBJ1-1, with TRBD1 matching 10 bases. Per the germline V gene, CDR1 is LNHNV and CDR2 is YYDKDF (reference sequence). J gave up 5 bases and V 5 bases, and 8 bases lay outside the gene matches. The CDR3 runs 15 residues. The CDR3 DNA sequence: TGTGCCACCAGCCCTATGACAGGGGGCTGGACTGAAGCTTTCTTT. Its translation is CATSPMTGGWTEAFF.

This chain connects TRBV29-1 to TRBJ2-3, with D possibly matching TRBD1 (5 bases). V lost 1 base and J lost 2, with 7 bases in between. Germline CDR1 and CDR2: SQVTM and ANQGSEA. The CDR3 is made up of 13 amino acids. CDR3 residues: CSVEGQYTDTQYF. CDR3 sequence (DNA): TGCAGCGTTGAAGGACAGTACACAGATACGCAGTATTTT.

The rearrangement joins TRBV7-3 to TRBJ2-6; no reliable D call. Germline CDR1 and CDR2: SGHTA and FQGTGA. The CDR3 covers 16 residues. Trimming pared 2 bases from V and 1 base from J, leaving 9 bases between. CDR3 sequence: CASSLDASSGANVLTF. CDR3 bases: TGTGCCAGCAGCTTAGATGCGTCGTCTGGGGCCAACGTCCTGACTTTC.

The V gene is TRBV9, the J gene TRBJ2-7; D is possibly TRBD2 (5 bases). The CDR3 length is 14 residues. Per the germline V gene, CDR1 is SGDLS and CDR2 is YYNGEE. The V and J ends lost 4 bases and 2 bases respectively, with 13 bases between them. The CDR3 coding sequence is TGTGCCAGCAGCCCCCTGCCCGGGACCTACGAGCAGTACTTC. Translating it yields CASSPLPGTYEQYF.

The genes are TRBV5-1 and TRBJ2-2; D is unclear. From germline, CDR1 is SGHRS and CDR2 YFSETQ. The CDR3 runs to 14 residues. The germline V and J ends were trimmed by 2 bases and 4 bases, with 9 bases remaining between them. The CDR3 is CASSFLIITGELFF. The DNA of the CDR3 is TGCGCCAGCAGCTTCCTAATTATCACCGGGGAGCTGTTTTTT.

V gene TRBV5-5 combines with J gene TRBJ1-4; the D gene is possibly TRBD1 (6 bases). Germline loops: CDR1 SGHKS, CDR2 YYEKEE (reference sequence). The CDR3 consists of 16 residues. V was shortened by 0 bases and J by 6 bases, with 15 bases between the two germline ends. The CDR3 spells CASSLEGGGYDEKLFF. CDR3 nucleotide sequence: TGTGCCAGCAGCTTGGAGGGGGGAGGGTATGATGAAAAACTGTTTTTT.

This clone has just a few counts. The chain recombines TRBV3-1 (or the pseudogene TRBV3-2) with TRBJ1-6, with TRBD1 identical over 7 bases. The ends lost 1 base at V and 7 bases at J; junction bases unmatched: 13. CDR1 and CDR2 (germline): LGHDT, YNNKEL (reference sequence). The CDR3 loop spans 18 amino acids. The CDR3 region has the DNA TGTGCCAGCAGCCAAGTTAAGGTGACAGGGAATAAGAATTCACCCCTCCACTTT. It specifies CASSQVKVTGNKNSPLHF.